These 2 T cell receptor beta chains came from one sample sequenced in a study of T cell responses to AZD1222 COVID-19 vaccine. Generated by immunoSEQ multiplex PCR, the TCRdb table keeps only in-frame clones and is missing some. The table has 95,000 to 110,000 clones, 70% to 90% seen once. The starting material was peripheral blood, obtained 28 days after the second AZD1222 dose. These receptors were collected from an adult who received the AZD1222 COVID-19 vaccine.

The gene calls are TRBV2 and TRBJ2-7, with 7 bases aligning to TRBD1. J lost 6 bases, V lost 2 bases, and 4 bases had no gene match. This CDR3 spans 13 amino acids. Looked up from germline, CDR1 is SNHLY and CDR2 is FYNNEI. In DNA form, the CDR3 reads TGTGCCAGCAGTGAACGGTACAGGGGCGAGCAGTACTTC. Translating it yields CASSERYRGEQYF.

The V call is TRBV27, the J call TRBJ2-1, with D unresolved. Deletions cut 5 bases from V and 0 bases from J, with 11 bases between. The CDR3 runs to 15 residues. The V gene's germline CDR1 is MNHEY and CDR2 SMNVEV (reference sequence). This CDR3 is CASSPDRSSYNEQFF. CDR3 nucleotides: TGTGCCAGCAGTCCGGACCGGAGCTCCTACAATGAGCAGTTCTTC.